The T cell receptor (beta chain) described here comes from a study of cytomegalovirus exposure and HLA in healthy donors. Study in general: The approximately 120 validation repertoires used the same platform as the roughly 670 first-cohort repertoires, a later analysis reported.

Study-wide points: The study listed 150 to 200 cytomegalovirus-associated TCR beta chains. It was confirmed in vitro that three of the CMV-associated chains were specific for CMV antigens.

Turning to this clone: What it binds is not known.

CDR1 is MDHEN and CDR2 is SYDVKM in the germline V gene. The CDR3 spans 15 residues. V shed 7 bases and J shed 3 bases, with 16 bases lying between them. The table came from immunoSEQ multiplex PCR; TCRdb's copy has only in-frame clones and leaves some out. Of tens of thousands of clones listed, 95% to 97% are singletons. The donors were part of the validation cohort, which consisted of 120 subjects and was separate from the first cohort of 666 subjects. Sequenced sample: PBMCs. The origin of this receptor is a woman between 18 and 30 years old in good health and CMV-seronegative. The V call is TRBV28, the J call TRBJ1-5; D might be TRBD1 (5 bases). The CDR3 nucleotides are TGTGCCAGCACCCCGCGGCAGGGTGACAATCAGCCCCAGCATTTT. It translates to CASTPRQGDNQPQHF.